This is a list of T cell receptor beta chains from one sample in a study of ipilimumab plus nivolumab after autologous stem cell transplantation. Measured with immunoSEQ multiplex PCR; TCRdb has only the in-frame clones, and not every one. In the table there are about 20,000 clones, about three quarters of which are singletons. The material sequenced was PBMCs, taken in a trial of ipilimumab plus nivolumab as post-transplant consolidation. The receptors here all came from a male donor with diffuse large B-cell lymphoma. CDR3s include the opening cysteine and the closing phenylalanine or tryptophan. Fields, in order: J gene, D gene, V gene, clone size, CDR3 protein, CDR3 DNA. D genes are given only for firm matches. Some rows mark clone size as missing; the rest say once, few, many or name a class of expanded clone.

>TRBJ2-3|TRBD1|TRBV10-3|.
CAIRGDSSTDTQYF
TGTGCCATCAGGGGGGACAGTTCCACAGATACGCAGTATTTT
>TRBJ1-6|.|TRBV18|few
CASSQGGIDSPLHF
TGTGCCAGCTCACAGGGGGGGATTGATTCACCCCTCCACTTT
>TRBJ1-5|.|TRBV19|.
CASSLRGGNQPQHF
TGTGCCAGTAGTTTGAGGGGTGGGAATCAGCCCCAGCATTTT
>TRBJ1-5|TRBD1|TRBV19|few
CASSMAGGSQPQHF
TGTGCCAGTAGTATGGCAGGGGGCAGTCAGCCCCAGCATTTT
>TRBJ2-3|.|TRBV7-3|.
CASSRAGSGTDTQYF
TGTGCCAGCAGCCGAGCGGGTTCTGGCACAGATACGCAGTATTTT
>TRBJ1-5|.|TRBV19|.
CASAGDSGQPQHF
TGTGCCAGTGCAGGCGATAGCGGTCAGCCCCAGCATTTT
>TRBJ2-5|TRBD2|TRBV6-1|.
CASSLGTSRQETQYF
TGTGCCAGCAGCCTCGGGACTAGCCGCCAAGAGACCCAGTACTTC
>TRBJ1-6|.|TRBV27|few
CASSLSEGSPLHF
TGTGCCAGCAGTTTATCGGAGGGATCACCCCTCCACTTT
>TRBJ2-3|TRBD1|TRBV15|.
CATSMGQGAADTQYF
TGTGCCACCAGCATGGGACAGGGGGCTGCAGATACGCAGTATTTT
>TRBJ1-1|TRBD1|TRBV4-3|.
CASSHSPGTGGTEAFF
TGCGCCAGCAGCCACTCCCCGGGGACAGGGGGCACTGAAGCTTTCTTT
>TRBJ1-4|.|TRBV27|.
CASSLGGYNEKLFF
TGTGCCAGCAGTCTCGGGGGCTATAATGAAAAACTGTTTTTT
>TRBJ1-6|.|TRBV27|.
CASSEGIGSPLHF
TGTGCCAGCAGCGAAGGGATCGGTTCACCCCTCCACTTT
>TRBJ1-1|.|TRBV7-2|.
CASSRYKVNTEAFF
TGTGCCAGCAGCCGTTATAAGGTGAACACTGAAGCTTTCTTT
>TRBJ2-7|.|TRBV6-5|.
CASRRSPTYEQYF
TGTGCCAGCAGACGGAGTCCCACCTACGAGCAGTACTTC
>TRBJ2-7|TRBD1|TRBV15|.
CATSREYRGPNYEQYF
TGTGCCACCAGCAGAGAGTACAGGGGACCTAACTACGAGCAGTACTTC
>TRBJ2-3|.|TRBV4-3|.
CASSPSWGADTQYF
TGCGCCAGCAGCCCTTCCTGGGGGGCAGATACGCAGTATTTT
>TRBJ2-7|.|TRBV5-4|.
CASSQLGLGSYEQYF
TGTGCCAGCAGCCAGTTGGGGTTGGGGTCCTACGAGCAGTACTTC
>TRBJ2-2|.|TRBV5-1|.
CASSLVEKNTGELFF
TGCGCCAGCAGCTTGGTGGAAAAGAACACCGGGGAGCTGTTTTTT
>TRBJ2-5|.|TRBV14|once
CASSQALIQETQYF
TGTGCCAGCAGCCAAGCCCTGATACAAGAGACCCAGTACTTC
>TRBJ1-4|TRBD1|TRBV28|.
CASSLDPGTGNEKLFF
TGTGCCAGCAGTTTAGATCCCGGGACAGGGAATGAAAAACTGTTTTTT
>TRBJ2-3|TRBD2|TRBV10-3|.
CAISESRLAGSTDTQYF
TGTGCCATCAGTGAGTCCCGACTAGCGGGGAGCACAGATACGCAGTATTTT
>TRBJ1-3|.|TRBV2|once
CASKGLSGNTIYF
TGTGCCAGCAAGGGGCTCTCTGGAAACACCATATATTTT
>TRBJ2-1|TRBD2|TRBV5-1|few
CASSSNPGLAGAYNEQFF
TGCGCCAGCAGCTCCAACCCGGGACTAGCGGGGGCGTACAATGAGCAGTTCTTC
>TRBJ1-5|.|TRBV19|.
CASSPSSGGFQPQHF
TGTGCCAGTAGTCCAAGCTCGGGGGGCTTTCAGCCCCAGCATTTT
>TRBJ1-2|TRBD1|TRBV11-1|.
CASTGQVFYGYTF
TGTGCCAGCACCGGACAGGTTTTCTATGGCTACACCTTC
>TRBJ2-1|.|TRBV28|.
CASSIPNWGEQFF
TGTGCCAGCAGTATCCCAAATTGGGGTGAGCAGTTCTTC
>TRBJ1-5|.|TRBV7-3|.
CASSLEDPRSNQPQHF
TGTGCCAGCAGCTTAGAGGACCCCAGGAGCAATCAGCCCCAGCATTTT
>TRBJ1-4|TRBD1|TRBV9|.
CASSERGTGDRKLFF
TGTGCCAGCAGCGAACGGGGGACAGGGGACCGAAAACTGTTTTTT
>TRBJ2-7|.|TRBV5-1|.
CASSLGYYEQYF
TGCGCCAGCAGCTTAGGGTACTACGAGCAGTACTTC
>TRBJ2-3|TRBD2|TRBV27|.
CASSPQRGGSYF
TGTGCCAGCAGTCCCCAGCGGGGGGGCTCGTATTTT
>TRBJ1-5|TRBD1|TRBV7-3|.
CASSLGRQGNQPQHF
TGTGCCAGCAGCTTAGGTAGACAGGGGAATCAGCCCCAGCATTTT
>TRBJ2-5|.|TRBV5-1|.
CASSLMTGGAETQYF
TGCGCCAGCAGCTTGATGACGGGGGGCGCGGAGACCCAGTACTTC
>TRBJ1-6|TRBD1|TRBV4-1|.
CASSQVGGRDRNPPLHF
TGCGCCAGCAGCCAAGTGGGGGGCCGGGACAGAAACCCACCCCTCCACTTT
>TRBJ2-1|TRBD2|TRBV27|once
CASSPGTSGFPADEQFF
TGTGCCAGCAGTCCCGGGACTAGCGGGTTCCCTGCGGATGAGCAGTTCTTC
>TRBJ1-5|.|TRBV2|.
CASSEWTENQPQHF
TGTGCCAGCAGTGAATGGACGGAAAATCAGCCCCAGCATTTT
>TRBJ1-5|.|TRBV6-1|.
CASSDPNQPQHF
TGTGCCAGCAGCGACCCGAATCAGCCCCAGCATTTT
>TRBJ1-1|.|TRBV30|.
CAWRKRTTEAFF
TGTGCCTGGAGAAAAAGGACCACTGAAGCTTTCTTT
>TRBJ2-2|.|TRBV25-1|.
CASSDPLEGPTGELFF
TGTGCCAGCAGTGATCCCCTCGAAGGCCCCACCGGGGAGCTGTTTTTT
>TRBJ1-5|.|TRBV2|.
CASNSQGSNQPQHF
TGTGCCAGCAATTCACAGGGTTCCAATCAGCCCCAGCATTTT
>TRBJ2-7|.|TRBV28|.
CASSLLRGFYEQYF
TGTGCCAGCAGTTTATTGAGAGGGTTCTACGAGCAGTACTTC
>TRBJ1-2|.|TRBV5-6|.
CASSLSQSIYGYTF
TGTGCCAGCAGCTTGTCACAGAGCATTTACGGCTACACCTTC
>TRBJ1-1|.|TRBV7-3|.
CASSLLGRGTEAFF
TGTGCCAGCAGCTTACTAGGACGCGGCACTGAAGCTTTCTTT
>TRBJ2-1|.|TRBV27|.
CASSLQGYNEQFF
TGTGCCAGCAGTTTGCAGGGTTACAATGAGCAGTTCTTC
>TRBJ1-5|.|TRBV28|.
CASTPYSYRQPQHF
TGTGCCAGCACGCCCTACTCCTACAGGCAGCCCCAGCATTTT
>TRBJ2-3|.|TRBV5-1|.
CASSSTPLASGGTDTQYF
TGCGCCAGCAGCTCAACTCCATTAGCTTCGGGGGGCACAGATACGCAGTATTTT
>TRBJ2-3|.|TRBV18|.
CASSPPSYRATDTQYF
TGTGCCAGCTCACCACCGAGTTACAGGGCAACAGATACGCAGTATTTT
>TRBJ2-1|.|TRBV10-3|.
CAISVQGRLQFF
TGTGCCATCAGTGTTCAGGGACGATTGCAGTTCTTC
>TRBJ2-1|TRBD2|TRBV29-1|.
CSVPRGERGDNEQFF
TGCAGCGTGCCCCGGGGGGAGCGGGGGGACAATGAGCAGTTCTTC
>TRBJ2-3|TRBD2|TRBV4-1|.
CASSQELAGGRGTQYF
TGCGCCAGCAGCCAAGAGTTAGCGGGGGGGCGGGGTACGCAGTATTTT
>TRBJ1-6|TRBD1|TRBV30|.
CAWSVQGVSYNSPLHF
TGTGCCTGGAGTGTACAGGGGGTCTCCTATAATTCACCCCTCCACTTT
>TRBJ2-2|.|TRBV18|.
CASSRSTENTGELFF
TGTGCCAGCTCCCGTTCGACGGAGAACACCGGGGAGCTGTTTTTT
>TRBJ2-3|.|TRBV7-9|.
CASSSRVRQSSTDTQYF
TGTGCCAGCAGCTCTCGGGTGCGACAGTCTAGCACAGATACGCAGTATTTT
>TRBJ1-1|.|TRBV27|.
CASSLSRNTEAFF
TGTGCCAGCAGTTTGTCCAGGAACACTGAAGCTTTCTTT
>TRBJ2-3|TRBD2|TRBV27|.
CASSLWVAGPTDTQYF
TGTGCCAGCAGTTTATGGGTAGCGGGACCCACAGATACGCAGTATTTT